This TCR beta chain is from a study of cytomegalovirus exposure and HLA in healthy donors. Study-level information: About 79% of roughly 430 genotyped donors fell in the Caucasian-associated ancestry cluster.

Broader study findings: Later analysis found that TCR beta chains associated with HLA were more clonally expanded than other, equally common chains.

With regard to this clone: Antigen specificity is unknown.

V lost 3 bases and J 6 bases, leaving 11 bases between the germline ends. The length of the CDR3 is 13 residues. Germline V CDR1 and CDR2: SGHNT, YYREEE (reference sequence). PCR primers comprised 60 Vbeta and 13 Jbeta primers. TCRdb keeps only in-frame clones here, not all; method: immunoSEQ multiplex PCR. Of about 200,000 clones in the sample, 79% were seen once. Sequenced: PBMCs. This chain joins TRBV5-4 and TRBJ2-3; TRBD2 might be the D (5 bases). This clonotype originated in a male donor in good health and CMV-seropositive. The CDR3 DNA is TGTGCCAGCAGCTCCCCTAGCTCCGATACGCAGTATTTT. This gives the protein CASSSPSSDTQYF.